The 27 T cell receptor beta chains given below trace back to one sample, sequenced in a study of cytomegalovirus exposure and HLA in healthy donors. It was with 60 Vbeta and 13 Jbeta primers that the PCR ran. TCRdb keeps only in-frame clones here, not all; method: immunoSEQ multiplex PCR. Its table records around 50,000 clones. Sequenced: PBMCs. These TCRs come from a woman between 40 and 50 years old in good health and CMV-seronegative.

V is TRBV7-8 and J is TRBJ2-7; tentatively, D is TRBD1 (5 bases). Germline V gene lookup returns CDR1 SGHVS and CDR2 FQNEAQ. The CDR3 runs to 14 residues. V dropped 6 bases and J dropped 3 bases, with 15 bases sitting between them. CDR3 sequence (DNA): TGTGCCAGCAGTAACGGACATAGGGACTACGAGCAGTACTTC. It is translated as CASSNGHRDYEQYF.

The V call is TRBV4-3, the J call TRBJ1-5, with a possible D match to TRBD1 (6 bases). Germline CDR1 is LGHNA and CDR2 is YSLEER. The CDR3 runs to 16 residues. V was cut by 0 bases and J by 3 bases, with 12 bases left in between. The DNA of the CDR3 is TGCGCCAGCAGCCAAGAAATGGGGGCCTTCAATCAGCCCCAGCATTTT. Protein: CASSQEMGAFNQPQHF.

The gene calls are TRBV6-6 and TRBJ2-3, with 10 bases aligning to TRBD1. Losses at the gene ends were 6 bases for V and 1 base for J; bases not matched to a gene: 7. The germline V gene has CDR1 MNHNY and CDR2 SVGAGI (reference sequence). The CDR3 is made up of 16 amino acids. The CDR3 sequence: CASSRLGTGGTDTQYF. DNA of the CDR3: TGTGCCAGCAGCCGCCTAGGGACAGGGGGCACAGATACGCAGTATTTT.

The V gene is TRBV28, the J gene TRBJ2-1, with D possibly TRBD2 on 6 matching bases. This CDR3 comprises 15 residues. CDR1 is MDHEN and CDR2 is SYDVKM in the germline V gene. V was trimmed by 8 bases and J by 1 base, leaving 15 bases between them. In DNA, the CDR3 is TGTGCCAGCCTTGATCCTAGCGTTTCCTACAATGAGCAGTTCTTC. It specifies CASLDPSVSYNEQFF.

V is TRBV19 and J is TRBJ1-5, with TRBD1 as a possible D gene (5 bases). Looked up from germline, CDR1 is LNHDA and CDR2 is SQIVND (reference sequence). With 3 bases removed from V and 4 bases from J, the gap between germline ends came to 13 bases. The CDR3 runs to 15 residues. The CDR3 region has the DNA TGTGCCAGTAGTATGTCACAGGTCCTTAATCAGCCCCAGCATTTT. This gives the protein CASSMSQVLNQPQHF.

The chain links TRBV28 to TRBJ1-5, with 7 positions matching TRBD1. In germline, CDR1 is MDHEN, CDR2 SYDVKM. V trimming: 10 bases; J trimming: 7 bases; junction bases outside the gene matches: 16. This CDR3 comprises 15 residues. CDR3 sequence reads: CATTGAWGQIQPQHF. The DNA of the CDR3 is TGTGCCACCACAGGGGCCTGGGGTCAGATCCAGCCCCAGCATTTT.

The chain uses TRBV10-3 and TRBJ2-1; tentative D call: TRBD1 (5 bases). The CDR3 has 16 amino acids. With 2 bases removed from V and 8 bases from J, the gap between germline ends came to 19 bases. CDR1 and CDR2 from the germline V gene are ENHRY and SYGVKD. The CDR3 bases are TGTGCCATCAGTGAGCCCCAGGGATCCTTTATGGATGAGCAGTTCTTC. This codes for CAISEPQGSFMDEQFF.

This sequence joins TRBV19 and TRBJ1-6, with D unresolved. V was shortened by 7 bases and J by 8 bases, with 18 bases between the two germline ends. The CDR3 covers 15 residues. Germline V gives CDR1 LNHDA, CDR2 SQIVND (reference sequence). The CDR3 reads CASTPDGKEDSPLHF. As DNA, the CDR3 is TGTGCCAGTACCCCTGACGGTAAAGAGGATTCACCCCTCCACTTT.

The J gene is TRBJ1-4, the V gene TRBV27; 9 nucleotides align to TRBD1. With V trimmed by 1 base and J by 7 bases, 4 bases remained unmatched. The CDR3 has 15 amino acids. CDR1 MNHEY and CDR2 SMNVEV come from the germline V gene (reference sequence). The CDR3 protein is CASSLLGQGGEKLFF. For the CDR3, the DNA is TGTGCCAGCAGTTTATTGGGACAGGGTGGTGAAAAACTGTTTTTT.

The chain joins TRBV5-1 to TRBJ2-2; 11 bases line up with TRBD2. The length of the CDR3 is 16 residues. Trimming removed 1 base from V and 5 bases from J; junction bases left unmatched: 4. Germline CDR1 SGHRS, CDR2 YFSETQ. For the CDR3, the DNA is TGCGCCAGCAGCTTGTTGGGGACTAGCGGAACCGGGGAGCTGTTTTTT. It encodes CASSLLGTSGTGELFF.

The rearrangement joins TRBV7-7 to TRBJ1-6; D possibly corresponds to TRBD1 (6 bases). The length of the CDR3 is 16 residues. The germline gives CDR1 SSHAT, CDR2 FNYEAQ (reference sequence). Between the trimmed V and J ends, which lost 5 bases and 5 bases, there was a span of 16 bases. The CDR3 reads CASSPPTGKDNSPLHF. The CDR3 DNA sequence: TGTGCCAGCAGCCCTCCTACAGGGAAGGATAATTCACCCCTCCACTTT.

The rearrangement joins TRBV18 to TRBJ1-3; 8 bases are shared with TRBD1. The CDR3 totals 15 residues. V was clipped by 2 bases and J by 3 bases; unmatched bases: 3. Per the germline V gene, CDR1 is KGHSH and CDR2 is LQKENI. This CDR3 is CASSPDRGIGNTIYF. The DNA of the CDR3 is TGTGCCAGCTCACCAGACAGGGGTATTGGAAACACCATATATTTT. The full variable domain, its missing parts supplied by reference TRBV18 and TRBJ1-3, is NAGVMQNPRHLVRRRGQEARLRCSPMKGHSHVYWYRQLPEEGLKFMVYLQKENIIDESGMPKERFSAEFPKEGPSILRIQQVVRGDSAAYFCASSPDRGIGNTIYFGEGSWLTVV.

This chain links TRBV19 with TRBJ1-5; TRBD1 matches at 7 bases. Germline V gene lookup returns CDR1 LNHDA and CDR2 SQIVND (reference sequence). The CDR3 consists of 14 residues. J was trimmed by 2 bases and V by 5 bases; bases with no gene match: 3. The CDR3 spells CASSPTGGNQPQHF. The CDR3 DNA follows: TGTGCCAGTAGTCCTACAGGGGGCAATCAGCCCCAGCATTTT.

This sequence joins TRBV7-9 and TRBJ2-7; D remains unclear. CDR3 size: 15 residues. Trimming pared 2 bases from V and 2 bases from J, leaving 13 bases between. The germline V gene has CDR1 SEHNR and CDR2 FQNEAQ (reference sequence). CDR3 sequence (DNA): TGTGCCAGCAGCTTAAGGTCAACGAGCGCCTACGAGCAGTACTTC. It translates to CASSLRSTSAYEQYF.

CDR3 loop: CATSRGQGAGEQYF. CDR3 coding DNA: TGTGCCACCAGCAGGGGACAGGGGGCTGGGGAGCAGTACTTC. The chain carries TRBV15 and TRBJ2-7; 12 positions agree with TRBD1. The trim removed 3 bases at V and 7 bases at J, leaving 4 bases unmatched. Looked up from germline, CDR1 is LNHNV and CDR2 is YYDKDF (reference sequence). The CDR3 covers 14 residues.

This chain uses TRBV11-2 with TRBJ2-5; possibly TRBD1 for D (6 bases). CDR3 length: 12 residues. Germline assignment: CDR1 SGHAT and CDR2 FQNNGV. The germline V and J ends were trimmed by 7 bases and 4 bases, with 10 bases remaining between them. The CDR3 spells CASTRGGETQYF. The CDR3 DNA is TGTGCCAGCACAAGAGGGGGAGAGACCCAGTACTTC.

Concerning this clone: Other DNA sequences in this specimen translate into the identical CDR3. This chain connects TRBV28 to TRBJ2-7; tentatively, D is TRBD1 (5 bases). The CDR3 has 12 amino acids. The germline V and J ends were trimmed by 5 bases and 3 bases, with 8 bases remaining between them. Germline CDR1 and CDR2: MDHEN and SYDVKM. The CDR3 DNA sequence: TGTGCCAGCAGTCTACAGGTCTACGAGCAGTACTTC. Translating it yields CASSLQVYEQYF. The variable domain in full, with the rest retrieved from reference TRBV28 and TRBJ2-7, is DVKVTQSSRYLVKRTGEKVFLECVQDMDHENMFWYRQDPGLGLRLIYFSYDVKMKEKGDIPEGYSVSREKKERFSLILESASTNQTSMYLCASSLQVYEQYFGPGTRLTVT.

This chain connects TRBV6-5 to TRBJ1-1, with 8 bases matching TRBD1. With V trimmed by 0 bases and J by 6 bases, 6 bases remained unmatched. The CDR3 runs to 15 residues. Per the germline V gene, CDR1 is MNHEY and CDR2 is SVGAGI. CDR3 coding DNA: TGTGCCAGCAGTTACTCGAGGACAGGGTTGGCTGAAGCTTTCTTT. This gives the protein CASSYSRTGLAEAFF.

This chain uses TRBV19 with TRBJ2-7; tentatively, D is TRBD2 (5 bases). The CDR3 is made up of 15 amino acids. Germline assignment: CDR1 LNHDA and CDR2 SQIVND (reference sequence). The V end was cut by 1 base, the J end by 3 bases, with 13 bases between. CDR3 region: CASSIGTRTSYEQYF. CDR3 in DNA: TGTGCCAGTAGTATAGGAACTAGGACCAGCTACGAGCAGTACTTC.

V is TRBV5-1 and J is TRBJ2-4, with 12 bases lining up with TRBD2. The CDR3 covers 15 residues. Germline V gene lookup returns CDR1 SGHRS and CDR2 YFSETQ. J gave up 7 bases and V 1 base, and 3 bases lay outside the gene matches. CDR3 DNA: TGCGCCAGCAGCTTGTCGCTAGCGGGGGGGAACATTCAGTACTTC. Translated: CASSLSLAGGNIQYF.

The rearrangement links TRBV6-5 to TRBJ2-7; TRBD1 agrees at 7 bases. The CDR3 spans 15 residues. The ends lost 0 bases at V and 7 bases at J; junction bases unmatched: 9. The germline V gene encodes CDR1 MNHEY and CDR2 SVGAGI. CDR3 in DNA: TGTGCCAGCAGTTACTCGGGACAGCCTAGGGGGGAGCAGTACTTC. Protein: CASSYSGQPRGEQYF.

This chain links TRBV2 with TRBJ2-6; D is undetermined. CDR3 length equals 16 residues. Germline CDR1 and CDR2: SNHLY and FYNNEI. Deletions cut 6 bases from V and 0 bases from J, with 12 bases between. CDR3 nucleotides: TGTGCCAGCAGGATGTTTTATAGCTCTGGGGCCAACGTCCTGACTTTC. This encodes CASRMFYSSGANVLTF.

The V gene is TRBV4-1, the J gene TRBJ1-1, with 10 bases fitting TRBD1. The CDR3 extends over 15 amino acids. The J segment lost 3 bases and the V segment lost 2 bases, leaving 3 bases of the junction unmatched. Per the germline V gene, CDR1 is MGHRA and CDR2 is YSYEKL. The CDR3 sequence: CASSQPDRGDTEAFF. The CDR3 DNA reads as TGCGCCAGCAGCCAACCGGACAGGGGGGACACTGAAGCTTTCTTT.

V and J are TRBV30 and TRBJ1-5; 9 bases line up with TRBD1. Looked up from germline, CDR1 is GTSNPN and CDR2 is SVGIG (reference sequence). The CDR3 runs to 14 residues. The J segment lost 7 bases and the V segment lost 3 bases, leaving 7 bases of the junction unmatched. CDR3 coding DNA: TGTGCCTGGAGCGAAGGACAGGGGTTGCAGCCCCAGCATTTT. It translates to CAWSEGQGLQPQHF.

The chain has TRBV5-1 and TRBJ2-5; 8 bases agree with TRBD2. V was pared by 0 bases and J by 2 bases, with 6 bases of the junction left unmatched. Germline CDR1 reads SGHRS; CDR2 reads YFSETQ. The CDR3 is 16 residues long. The CDR3 coding sequence is TGCGCCAGCAGCTTGGGGACCTCGGGGGGGCAAGAGACCCAGTACTTC. This codes for CASSLGTSGGQETQYF.

The rearrangement links TRBV25-1 to TRBJ2-7; no firm D call. The CDR3 runs 14 residues. Trimming removed 4 bases from V and 5 bases from J, with 15 bases in between. CDR1 is MGHDK and CDR2 is SYGVNS in the germline V gene. The CDR3 nucleotides are TGTGCCAGCAGTGCCACCGGGTCCCTACACGAGCAGTACTTC. Encoded protein: CASSATGSLHEQYF.

J is TRBJ2-5 and V is TRBV5-1; 10 bases map to TRBD2. The ends lost 4 bases at V and 3 bases at J; junction bases unmatched: 6. The CDR3 contains 15 residues. In germline, CDR1 is SGHRS, CDR2 YFSETQ. The CDR3 region is CASSGLAGAEETQYF. CDR3 DNA sequence: TGCGCCAGCAGCGGGCTAGCGGGAGCGGAAGAGACCCAGTACTTC.